The 11 T cell receptor beta chains reported below all come from one sample, sequenced in a study of blood T cell repertoires in COVID-19. Repertoires were generated with immunoSEQ multiplex PCR, while TCRdb's copy carries only in-frame clones and drops some. Among about 150,000 clones listed, approximately 88% were seen once. The sample taken for sequencing was peripheral blood. These receptors were collected from a woman in her fifties or sixties with acute or convalescent COVID-19.

This clone was detected a few times. This chain links TRBV18 with TRBJ2-5, with 10 bases aligning to TRBD1. This CDR3 is built from 15 residues. Looked up from germline, CDR1 is KGHSH and CDR2 is LQKENI. The ends lost 2 bases at V and 0 bases at J; junction bases unmatched: 0. The CDR3 is CASSPGTGDQETQYF. The DNA of the CDR3 is TGTGCCAGCTCACCAGGGACAGGGGACCAAGAGACCCAGTACTTC.

This chain links TRBV6-5 with TRBJ1-6; possible D gene TRBD1, 6 bases. Per the germline V gene, CDR1 is MNHEY and CDR2 is SVGAGI. This CDR3 spans 15 amino acids. V shed 1 base and J shed 2 bases, with 6 bases lying between them. The CDR3 here is CASSYWDTYNSPLHF. CDR3 DNA sequence: TGTGCCAGCAGTTACTGGGACACCTATAATTCACCCCTCCACTTT.

The gene calls are TRBV5-6 and TRBJ2-7, with TRBD2 matching 14 bases. Germline-derived CDR1 and CDR2 are SGHDT and YYEEEE. This CDR3 contains 16 residues. J was trimmed by 2 bases and V by 3 bases; bases with no gene match: 4. The chain's CDR3 is CASSWTSGGKTYEQYF. The CDR3 coding sequence is TGTGCCAGCAGCTGGACTAGCGGGGGGAAAACCTACGAGCAGTACTTC.

The chain has TRBV27 and TRBJ1-1; weak D call: TRBD1 (6 bases). From germline, CDR1 is MNHEY and CDR2 SMNVEV (reference sequence). The V end lost 7 bases, the J end lost 1 base, and 19 bases lay between the germline ends. The CDR3 loop spans 16 amino acids. CDR3 sequence reads: CASTEGGGDPNTEAFF. As DNA, the CDR3 is TGTGCCAGCACCGAGGGAGGGGGAGACCCGAACACTGAAGCTTTCTTT.

This chain connects TRBV10-1 to TRBJ2-5, with 12 bases that match TRBD1. The CDR3 has 16 residues. Germline values: CDR1 WNHNN, CDR2 SYGVQD (reference sequence). V lost 6 bases and J lost 7; bases outside the gene matches: 12. CDR3 region: CASSEVGQGAFGTQYF. Written as DNA, the CDR3 is TGCGCCAGCAGCGAAGTGGGACAGGGGGCTTTTGGGACCCAGTACTTC.

The chain carries TRBV11-2 and TRBJ2-1; TRBD1 matches at 8 bases. The CDR3 contains 15 residues. Per germline, CDR1 SGHAT and CDR2 FQNNGV. Germline trimming cut 5 bases from V and 3 bases from J; bases unmatched to any gene: 6. The CDR3 protein is CASSTGTGLYNEQFF. CDR3 in DNA: TGTGCCAGCAGCACCGGGACAGGTCTCTACAATGAGCAGTTCTTC.

The chain is built from TRBV4-2 and TRBJ1-4; D remains ambiguous. The CDR3 is 15 residues long. CDR1 is LGHNA and CDR2 is YNFKEQ in the germline V gene. V lost 1 base and J lost 0, with 6 bases in between. Written as DNA, the CDR3 is TGTGCCAGCAGCCAAGCCGGGACAACTAATGAAAAACTGTTTTTT. Its translation is CASSQAGTTNEKLFF.

The count of this clone is one. This chain links TRBV6-2 or TRBV6-3 with TRBJ2-2; D gene ambiguous. CDR1 and CDR2 (germline): MNHEY, SVGEGT. With 4 bases removed from V and 1 base from J, the gap between germline ends came to 4 bases. The length of the CDR3 is 13 residues. The CDR3 spells CASSLRNTGELFF. The CDR3, as DNA: TGTGCCAGCAGTTTGAGGAACACCGGGGAGCTGTTTTTT.

This chain connects TRBV3-1 (or the pseudogene TRBV3-2) to TRBJ1-4, with 7 bases identical to TRBD1. This CDR3 is 18 amino acids long. CDR1 LGHDT and CDR2 YNNKEL come from the germline V gene (reference sequence). The V and J ends lost 5 bases and 0 bases, in that order; junction bases with no gene match: 12. CDR3 sequence reads: CASSDRDRFPATNEKLFF. In nucleotides, the CDR3 is TGTGCCAGCAGCGACCGGGACAGATTTCCTGCAACTAATGAAAAACTGTTTTTT.

This clone was detected a few times. This CDR3 is CASSIGLAGGYNEQFF. Written as DNA, the CDR3 is TGTGCCAGTAGTATCGGGCTAGCGGGGGGCTACAATGAGCAGTTCTTC. The gene calls are TRBV19 and TRBJ2-1, with 11 bases that match TRBD2. CDR1 LNHDA and CDR2 SQIVND come from the germline V gene (reference sequence). The CDR3 runs to 16 residues. Trimming removed 3 bases from V and 3 bases from J; junction bases left unmatched: 4.

The V gene is TRBV2, the J gene TRBJ1-2, with D unclear. Germline loops: CDR1 SNHLY, CDR2 FYNNEI. This CDR3 comprises 11 residues. The V end lost 6 bases, the J end lost 8 bases, and 10 bases lay between the germline ends. The CDR3 loop reads CASRGVRGYTF. The CDR3 nucleotides are TGTGCCAGCAGAGGAGTTAGGGGCTACACCTTC.